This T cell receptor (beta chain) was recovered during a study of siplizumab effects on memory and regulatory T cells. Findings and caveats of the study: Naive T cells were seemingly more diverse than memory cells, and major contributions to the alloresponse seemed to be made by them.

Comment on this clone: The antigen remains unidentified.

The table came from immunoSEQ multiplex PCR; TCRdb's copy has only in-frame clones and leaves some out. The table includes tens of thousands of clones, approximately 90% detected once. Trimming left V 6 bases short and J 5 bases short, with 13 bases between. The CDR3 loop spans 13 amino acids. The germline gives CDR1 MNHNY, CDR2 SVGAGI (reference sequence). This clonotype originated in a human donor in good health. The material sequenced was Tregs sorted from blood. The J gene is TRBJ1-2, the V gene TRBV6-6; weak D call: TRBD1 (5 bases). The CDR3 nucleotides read TGTGCCAGCAGCTCCAACCAGGGATATGGCTACACCTTC. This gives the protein CASSSNQGYGYTF.